This T cell receptor beta chain was identified in a study of cytomegalovirus exposure and HLA in healthy donors (dated by TCRdb to 2015 to 2018). Background on the whole study: In an earlier analysis of 450 to 750 of the donors, 276 Gb of sequence data and 90 million to 120 million unique TCR beta sequences from roughly 190 million T cells were reported. On average, roughly 200,000 unique TCR beta nucleotide sequences were sequenced per donor among 300 to 500 genotyped donors of the cohort, with roughly a sixth of those sequences being non-productive. In a later genetic analysis, genome-wide SNP genotypes for about three fifths of the 666 donors were used, and that subset was treated as a discovery cohort. An early release that covered 500 to 800 HLA-typed donors contained around 300 gigabases of sequencing data and approximately 85 million unique TCR sequences. Alongside the repertoire data, information on donor age, sex, ethnicity and CMV serostatus was compiled. The study aimed to test whether signatures of past pathogen exposure could be identified by cataloging public T cell receptors. An earlier analysis of 587 of the donors used high-throughput TCR beta sequencing to judge whether each TCR beta V gene segment behaved as functional or pseudogenic. The T cell repertoires of 666 subjects were profiled by immunosequencing and related to cytomegalovirus serostatus. The genetic ancestry cluster associated with self-reported Caucasian donors included about four fifths of the 398 genotyped donors. Class I and class II HLA loci were covered by the typing at four-digit resolution. A separate validation cohort of roughly 110 different subjects was used in addition to the roughly 640-subject first cohort. To study patterns of TCR occurrence, a later analysis re-analyzed previously published TCR beta repertoires from just over 650 donors and added high-resolution HLA genotyping. Because of strong linkage in the cohort, roughly five DR-DQ haplotypes were treated as single units for association and clustering. In the later analysis, no new phenotypic data were used to find candidate immune exposures; instead, reliance was placed on TCR beta sequences and their occurrence across donors. The study combined high-throughput TCR immunosequencing, statistical association of individual TCRs with disease status, and machine learning to predict cytomegalovirus infection status. The number of typed donors differed by locus: about 620-630 for A, B, C, DRB1 and DQB1; about 520 for DQA1; approximately 600 for DPA1; and 400 to 480 for DPB1. Every repertoire in the discovery cohort had been generated on one and the same sequencing platform.

CDR1 and CDR2, per the germline V gene, are SGHAT and FQNNGV. V is trimmed back by 3 bases and J by 6 bases, and the junction contains 10 bases that no gene match accounts for. Its CDR3 holds 16 amino acids, cysteine through phenylalanine. Only the CDR3 part of the read is kept: 48 bases, read in frame from the first base. The cohort consisted of some 670 healthy bone marrow donors. All cohort members were sampled while nominally healthy, although unrecorded immune exposures were likely present. The donor was CMV seropositive and was included in the group of 270 or so seropositive cohort members. Each donor provided a peripheral blood sample, and peripheral blood mononuclear cells were used for TCR beta sequencing. The Qiagen DNeasy Blood Extraction Kit was used to extract genomic DNA from the blood cell samples. About this clone: Its antigen is unknown. It has no much larger one-base neighbor in the sample; base qualities were not kept.

The paper's findings and limits, for the study overall: In vitro tests confirmed that three of the cytomegalovirus-associated TCR beta chains recognize cytomegalovirus antigens. The 87-base-pair reads could not distinguish some IMGT-functional V segments, including TRBV6-2 and TRBV6-3, so those segments were excluded. In an earlier analysis of several hundred of the donors, most TCR beta V segments were observed in productive rearrangements about 90% or about 30% of the time, broadly matching IMGT annotations. The classifier was reported to diagnose cytomegalovirus status with high specificity and sensitivity in both the original and validation cohorts. In a later genetic analysis, fewer N-insertions in productive TCRs were reported among donors in an Asian-associated ancestry cluster than the roughly 700-donor mean. Across donors, most TCR sequences were observed very rarely, whereas some public TCRs were present in many individuals. For the cohort, immune exposure information was limited to CMV serostatus. The presence/absence analyses assumed that sequencing depth was roughly uniform across donors, and that assumption may not be true. Several of the top co-occurrence clusters appeared to be linked to parvovirus B19, influenza, CMV and Epstein-Barr virus, according to a later analysis. A cluster of highly shared sequence variants was judged likely to represent a technical artifact of the sequencing pipeline. A later analysis found that HLA-associated TCR beta chains were more clonally expanded and had lower generation probabilities than equally common non-associated chains. When HLA alleles, especially DR and DQ, strongly co-occurred, TCR associations were difficult to assign to individual alleles. An association between a missense DCLRE1C variant and V-gene and J-gene trimming of TCR beta chains was found in a later genetic analysis and replicated in an independent cohort. The cohort was sequenced for TCR beta chains only, and without alpha or paired-chain data the features that could be detected were limited. HLA typing was unavailable for some donors at each locus, so association tests used only the typed subset. It was suggested by the authors that the approach could potentially be generalized to other disease states and immunological phenotypes. A later analysis found that TCR association rates varied across HLA loci, with DRB1 alleles showing the most associated TCRs and HLA-C alleles the fewest. A total of 150 to 200 TCR beta chains were listed by the study as associated with cytomegalovirus. The earlier analysis of 587 of the donors excluded over 15 rarely observed V segments, including chromosome 9 orphons, because counts were too low. Specific HLA alleles were associated with roughly 16,000 TCR beta sequences at a false discovery rate of 0.05 in a later analysis. Linkage disequilibrium might explain the correlated functional status among segregating V segments, but an unknown experimental factor could not be ruled out. A further reported finding was that TCR beta sequences accurately predicted the HLA-A and HLA-B alleles for most subjects in the first cohort. A later analysis found that most CMV-associated TCR beta chains appeared HLA-restricted, with HLA associations seemingly driven largely by CMV exposure.

The library was prepared using the immunoSEQ multiplex PCR assay. For the multiplex PCR, a mixture combining 60 forward primers for TCR Vbeta segments and 13 reverse primers for TCR Jbeta segments was used. The CDR3 region of rearranged TCR beta genes was amplified from genomic DNA by a multiplex PCR assay. The amplified TCR beta libraries were sequenced on the Illumina HiSeq System as 87-base-pair reads. The authors processed their data as follows. A later analysis tallied 75 million to 95 million unique TCR beta chains across the 666 repertoires, and some 10 million of those chains were shared by two or more donors. Raw reads were error-corrected and collapsed into unique sequences by a nearest-neighbor algorithm in which closely related sequences were merged to remove PCR and sequencing errors. To assign V, D and J gene segments, CDR3 sequences were aligned to IMGT reference sequences. Each retained sequence needed at least a six-nucleotide match to both a V gene segment and a J gene segment. A rearrangement counted as productive if the CDR3 had no stop codons and remained in frame with V and J, and every other rearrangement counted as non-productive. Following IMGT convention, CDR3 was defined as the stretch from the second conserved V-encoded cysteine up to the conserved J-encoded phenylalanine. The earlier analysis of 587 of the donors excluded sequences that lacked an unambiguous match to a single V gene segment. An earlier analysis of 587 of the donors classified V segments as functional when productive rearrangements were above 56.7% and as segregating when the standard deviation between donors was above 5%. A statistical classification framework was built to diagnose cytomegalovirus status from the catalog of TCR beta chain sequences. V and J gene assignment, in a later analysis, came from comparing TCR nucleotide sequences with IMGT/GENE-DB human TR gene sequences. A later analysis assigned CDR3 sequences and most-parsimonious VDJ recombination scenarios with the TCRdist pipeline. In a later analysis, every TCR beta chain was defined by the combination of its CDR3 amino acid sequence and its V-gene family, and reads without a unique V-gene family were dropped. A later analysis removed several hundred highly shared, low-generation-probability nucleotide sequences to deal with suspected cross-contamination and a sequencing artifact. For each public chain, a later analysis derived a clonal expansion index from normalized ranks of inferred template counts within each repertoire. In a later analysis, generation probabilities were computed with a VDJ recombination model fitted to out-of-frame rearrangements, and the resulting probabilities were checked against IGoR. A later analysis scored TCR-TCR, TCR-HLA and TCR-CMV co-occurrence with hypergeometric tests, applying a repertoire-size bias correction to TCR pairs. False discovery rates were estimated in a later analysis by permuting HLA or CMV assignments 20 times. A later analysis grouped co-occurring TCRs with DBSCAN, adding TCRdist sequence similarity when clustering within HLA-allele-positive subsets. Repertoires with fewer than 30,000 or more than 120,000 public chains were left out of co-occurrence clustering, as were five repertoires with anomalous nucleotide sharing. TCRdb obtained this table from immuneACCESS and retained in-frame rearrangements with V and J assigned. These tables miss some clones; where compared with another copy, unresolved V genes account for less than half of the shortfall, and the remainder is unexplained. V, J and clone size derive from that table, while D and trimming were established from the DNA sequence. The sample table records roughly 77,000 clones; roughly two thirds of these occur just once. The ten most abundant clones make up 6.9% of the sample.

Material for sequencing was PBMCs. The sequence joins TRBV11-2 to TRBJ2-7, and 11 junctional nucleotides match TRBD2. This TCR came from a woman in her fifties or sixties in good health and CMV-seropositive. CDR3 reads: CASSLGDSGGASEQYF. Read as DNA, the sequence is TGTGCCAGCAGCTTGGGGGATAGCGGGGGGGCCTCCGAGCAGTACTTC.